The clone carrying this TCR beta chain has only a few counts. Trimming took off 5 bases at V and 3 bases at J, with 16 bases between the two ends. In germline, CDR1 is SEHNR, CDR2 FQNEAQ (reference sequence). The CDR3 loop spans 15 amino acids. Original analysis: Cell counts per sample came from amplifying reference gene primers. Here immunoSEQ multiplex PCR was the method, and the copy in TCRdb shows in-frame clones only, minus some. D and trimming were read from the DNA, whereas the V and J calls and clone size are those reported in that table. The sample yields approximately 350,000 clones, around 91% seen once. The data were obtained in a study of blood T cell repertoires in COVID-19. Study background: In each case, the material was cDNA or gDNA derived from T cells, B-cell-depleted T cells, or PBMCs.

J is TRBJ1-1 and V is TRBV7-9; TRBD1 might be the D (5 bases). The source of this sequence is a woman under 30 who had recovered from COVID-19. The sample was peripheral blood. For the CDR3, the DNA is TGTGCCAGCAGCCCGCGGACAAGCCGGGACACTGAAGCTTTCTTT. Residues: CASSPRTSRDTEAFF.